This T cell receptor (beta chain) stems from a study of identical twins. The CDR3 has 15 amino acids. V gave up 5 bases and J gave up 7 bases; unmatched junction bases: 4. Notes on the study in general: Within cord blood, abundant beta clonotypes carried fewer insertions, but memory repertoires showed no such trend.

A universal primer site was added by template switching, and unique molecular identifiers were carried by the cDNA. TCRdb ran MiXCR on the 5' RACE reads and lists one entry per CDR3 protein. The repertoire holds about 690,000 distinct CDR3 sequences, with around 6% as singletons. Many counts were recorded for this clonotype. Its antigen remains unidentified. The rearrangement joins TRBV12-3 or TRBV12-4 to TRBJ2-1; 14 bases line up with TRBD2. The specimen sequenced was naive T cells sorted from blood. The origin of this receptor is a young man in good health. CDR3 bases: TGTGCCAGCAGTCTCCGACTAGCGGGAGGGAATGAGCAGTTCTTC. It codes for CASSLRLAGGNEQFF.